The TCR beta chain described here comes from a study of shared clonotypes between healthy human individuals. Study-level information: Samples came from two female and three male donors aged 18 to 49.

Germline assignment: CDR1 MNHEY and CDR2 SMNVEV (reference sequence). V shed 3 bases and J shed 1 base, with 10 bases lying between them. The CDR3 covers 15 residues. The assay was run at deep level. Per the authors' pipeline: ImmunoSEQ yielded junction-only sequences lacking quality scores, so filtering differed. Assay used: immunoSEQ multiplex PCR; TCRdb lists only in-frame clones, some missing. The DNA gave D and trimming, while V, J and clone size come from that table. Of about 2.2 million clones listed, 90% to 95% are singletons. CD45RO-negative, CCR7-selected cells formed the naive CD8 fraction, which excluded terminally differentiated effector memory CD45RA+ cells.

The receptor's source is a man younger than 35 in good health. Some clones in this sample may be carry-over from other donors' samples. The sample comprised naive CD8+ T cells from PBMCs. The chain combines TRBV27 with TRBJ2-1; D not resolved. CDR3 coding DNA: TGTGCCAGCAGTTTCAGATATCGATCCTACAATGAGCAGTTCTTC. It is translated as CASSFRYRSYNEQFF.